This entry features one T cell receptor beta chain sequence. Its antigen is currently not known. Base qualities were left out, and no much larger clone turns up one base away. The record originates from a study of blood T cell repertoires in COVID-19 (dated by TCRdb to 2020 to 2022). About the study as a whole: Samples from collaborators originated in the United States, Italy and Spain and spanned both the acute and convalescent phases of COVID-19. The prospective study material was composed of cDNA or gDNA derived from T cells, B-cell-depleted T cells, or PBMCs. The dataset comprised deeply sampled blood TCRbeta repertoires from subjects exposed to, actively infected with, or recovered from COVID-19. The repertoires were released in a freely available public database meant as a resource for research on the immune response to SARS-CoV-2. Samples came from the ongoing ImmuneRACE study (first 160 participants) plus 1,254 subjects from 6 global collaborators. The sample metadata nearly always contained a de-identified subject ID, COVID-19 status, age in years and sex. Where available, HLA class I and class II types were obtained from metadata supplied by the sample provider rather than from assay-based typing.

TCRbeta CDR3 regions were amplified from genomic DNA using the immunoSEQ Assay, a bias-controlled multiplex PCR. Per the authors' processing: Nucleated cell counts per sample were estimated from amplification of reference gene primers within the assay. Sequence reads were collapsed and filtered to measure the absolute abundance of every unique TCRbeta CDR3 rearrangement. For each sample, productive Simpson clonality was calculated by taking the square root of Simpson's diversity index across productive rearrangements. Held by TCRdb, this immuneACCESS table contains in-frame sequences only and omits some clones. Under half of the omission traces to an unresolved V gene where checked; the cause of the rest is unknown. From that table come the V and J calls and clone size; the DNA was used to work out D and trimming. The sample yields about 250,000 clones; roughly 85% were counted once. The ten top clones hold just over 6.5% of the sample.

In the prospective study, participants were about 18 to 89 years old, resided in approximately 22 geographic areas of the United States, and were enrolled through a virtual design. In the prospective study, participants were assigned to cohorts based on the clinical history participants reported in a screening survey and a study questionnaire. A participant counted as exposed if, within 2 weeks of entering the study, that participant had been in contact with someone who had a PCR-confirmed or clinician-diagnosed COVID-19 case. Mobile phlebotomists in the prospective study collected whole blood, serum and a nasopharyngeal or oropharyngeal swab from every participant. Over a roughly 2-month period, participants in the prospective study had the option of providing additional blood draws and questionnaires. Blood samples from the prospective study were shipped frozen or at room temperature prior to DNA extraction.

From the germline V gene (reference sequence), CDR1 is LNHDA and CDR2 is SQIVND. The trim is 7 bases for V and 7 bases for J, with a gap of 14 bases between the germline ends. The CDR3 holds 14 amino acids from the cysteine to the phenylalanine. CDR3 DNA is the only sequence kept; it has 42 bases, read in frame from the first base. The research as a whole found: How much clinical and demographic metadata was included differed by source and by participant, and the metadata was provided uncurated.

The clonotype comes from a woman in her fifties or sixties who had been exposed to COVID-19. The rearranged chain carries TRBV19 and TRBJ1-6, with TRBD1 as a weak D call on 5 bases. Sequencing was performed on PBMCs or T cells enriched from blood (not recorded which). Here is the DNA: TGTGCCAGTACCTCGGGACTGAGAAATTCACCCCTCCACTTT. It is translated as CASTSGLRNSPLHF.